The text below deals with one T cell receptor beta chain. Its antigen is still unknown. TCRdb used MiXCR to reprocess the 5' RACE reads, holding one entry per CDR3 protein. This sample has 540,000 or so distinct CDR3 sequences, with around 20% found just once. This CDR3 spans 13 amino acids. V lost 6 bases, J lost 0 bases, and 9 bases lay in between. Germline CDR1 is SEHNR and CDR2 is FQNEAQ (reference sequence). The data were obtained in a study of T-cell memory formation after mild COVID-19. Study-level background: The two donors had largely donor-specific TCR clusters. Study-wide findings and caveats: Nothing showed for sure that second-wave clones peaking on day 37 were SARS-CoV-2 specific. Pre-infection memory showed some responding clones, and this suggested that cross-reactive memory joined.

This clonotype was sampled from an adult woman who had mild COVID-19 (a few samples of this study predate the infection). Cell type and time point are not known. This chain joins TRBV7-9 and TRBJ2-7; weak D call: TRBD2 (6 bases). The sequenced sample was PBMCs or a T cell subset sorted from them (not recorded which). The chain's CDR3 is CASRGRSSYEQYF. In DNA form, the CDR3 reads TGTGCCAGCAGGGGGAGGAGCTCCTACGAGCAGTACTTC. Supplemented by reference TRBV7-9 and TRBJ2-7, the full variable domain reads DTGVSQNPRHKITKRGQNVTFRCDPISEHNRLYWYRQTLGQGPEFLTYFQNEAQLEKSRLLSDRFSAERPKGSFSTLEIQRTEQGDSAMYLCASRGRSSYEQYFGPGTRLTVT.